The 23 T cell receptor beta chains listed next were all sequenced from one sample in a study of CD8 T cells in ankylosing spondylitis. Study outcomes and limitations: What seemed typical of ankylosing spondylitis blood was a TCR beta motif built from several highly homologous variants.

TCRdb independently ran MiXCR on the 5' RACE reads; one entry per CDR3 protein. The sample includes fewer than 400,000 distinct CDR3 sequences, about a fifth of them seen just once. The antigens of these receptors remain unknown. What was sequenced was blood, either unsorted or a sorted T cell fraction (not recorded which). Receptors were obtained from a male donor with ankylosing spondylitis.

The chain uses TRBV12-3 or TRBV12-4 and TRBJ2-7, with 8 bases aligning to TRBD1. The CDR3 consists of 19 residues. The V gene end was trimmed by 5 bases and the J gene end by 4 bases; junction bases not matched to a gene: 22. CDR3 nucleotides: TGTGCCAGCAGTGCCCTAGGACAGGGTACTTTCTTGTGGGTTTACGAGCAGTACTTC. Protein: CASSALGQGTFLWVYEQYF.

The V call is TRBV5-5, the J call TRBJ1-2, with no clear D. CDR1 and CDR2 from the germline V gene are SGHKS and YYEKEE (reference sequence). V shed 4 bases and J shed 1 base, with 14 bases lying between them. The CDR3 has 15 residues. The CDR3 protein is CASSPGQARNYGYTF. As DNA, the CDR3 is TGTGCCAGCAGCCCGGGTCAGGCACGTAACTATGGCTACACCTTC.

The gene calls are TRBV12-3 or TRBV12-4 and TRBJ1-6; 7 bases agree with TRBD1. V lost 1 base and J lost 7; bases outside the gene matches: 4. This CDR3 is built from 15 residues. The DNA of the CDR3 is TGTGCCAGCAGTTTAGACAGGGGTGGGAATTCACCCCTCCACTTT. It translates to CASSLDRGGNSPLHF.

The V gene is TRBV15, the J gene TRBJ2-7, with TRBD1 matching over 9 bases. CDR1 and CDR2 (germline): LNHNV, YYDKDF (reference sequence). The CDR3 sequence is 16 residues long. V trimming: 0 bases; J trimming: 2 bases; junction bases outside the gene matches: 5. CDR3 amino acids: CATSREYGDRAYEQYF. The CDR3 nucleotides are TGTGCCACCAGCAGAGAATACGGGGACAGGGCCTACGAGCAGTACTTC.

This clonotype was detected a few times. The V and J genes are TRBV5-1 and TRBJ2-7, with 7 bases lining up with TRBD2. CDR3 length: 18 residues. V was clipped by 6 bases and J by 1 base; unmatched bases: 19. Germline CDR1 is SGHRS and CDR2 is YFSETQ. CDR3 DNA: TGCGCCAGCAAACCCGCCACTGACGGGACTACCATATCCTACGAGCAGTACTTC. Protein sequence: CASKPATDGTTISYEQYF.

This clonotype was seen a few times. The chain combines TRBV12-3 or TRBV12-4 with TRBJ1-4; 9 bases are a match to TRBD1. V was clipped by 5 bases and J by 8 bases; unmatched bases: 9. CDR3 length: 15 amino acids. The CDR3 here is CASSAAGTGFEKLFF. CDR3 DNA: TGTGCCAGCAGTGCTGCCGGGACAGGGTTCGAAAAACTGTTTTTT.

The chain has TRBV28 and TRBJ2-2, with a tentative D call TRBD2 (6 bases). Trimming removed 8 bases from V and 5 bases from J, with 18 bases in between. Germline CDR1 and CDR2: MDHEN and SYDVKM. The CDR3 has 15 residues. CDR3 DNA sequence: TGTGCCAGCCTCAGGTGGAGGGTTCAGACCGGGGAGCTGTTTTTT. The encoded protein is CASLRWRVQTGELFF.

This clonotype was seen a handful of times. This chain joins TRBV30 and TRBJ1-3; weak D call: TRBD1 (5 bases). This CDR3 spans 15 amino acids. CDR1 and CDR2 from the germline V gene are GTSNPN and SVGIG (reference sequence). Trimming cost V 3 bases and J 2 bases, with 14 bases left between them. The chain's CDR3 is CAWSRRRGTGNTIYF. The CDR3 DNA follows: TGTGCCTGGAGCCGGAGAAGGGGAACTGGAAACACCATATATTTT.

The chain employs TRBV29-1 and TRBJ1-3, with TRBD1 identical over 9 bases. Looked up from germline, CDR1 is SQVTM and CDR2 is ANQGSEA. The CDR3 runs to 12 residues. The junction had 7 bases not matched to a gene; V was cut back by 7 bases and J by 9 bases. Here the CDR3 DNA reads TGCAGCGGAACACAGGGGGCGAGCACCATATATTTT. Its translation is CSGTQGASTIYF.

This clonotype has more than one count but fewer than ten. The V call is TRBV5-1, the J call TRBJ2-2, with D possibly matching TRBD1 (5 bases). This CDR3 spans 16 amino acids. Germline V lookup: CDR1 SGHRS, CDR2 YFSETQ. V was cut by 0 bases and J by 8 bases, with 17 bases left in between. This CDR3 is CASSLVLGRGAGELFF. DNA for the CDR3: TGCGCCAGCAGCTTGGTTCTGGGAAGGGGCGCAGGGGAGCTGTTTTTT.

The table lists this clonotype with many counts. V gene TRBV29-1 combines with J gene TRBJ2-5; D is perhaps TRBD1 (6 bases). The CDR3 is 12 amino acids. V was shortened by 4 bases and J by 3 bases, with 9 bases between the two germline ends. Germline assignment: CDR1 SQVTM and CDR2 ANQGSEA. The CDR3 DNA follows: TGCAGCGTTGTCGCAGGGGAAGAGACCCAGTACTTC. Encoded protein: CSVVAGEETQYF.

This clonotype has only a few counts. This chain joins TRBV12-3 or TRBV12-4 and TRBJ1-6; weak D call: TRBD1 (6 bases). This CDR3 has 13 amino acids. V shed 6 bases and J shed 8 bases, with 11 bases lying between them. The CDR3 is CASRPDSYSPLHF. The CDR3 DNA is TGTGCCAGCAGGCCGGACAGCTATTCACCCCTCCACTTT.

The gene calls are TRBV6-1 and TRBJ1-2; no clear D gene. The germline V gene has CDR1 MNHNS and CDR2 SASEGT. V was trimmed by 0 bases and J by 4 bases, leaving 15 bases between them. This CDR3 comprises 16 residues. The CDR3 DNA reads TGTGCCAGCAGTGAAGCTATCGGGCAGGCAATCTATGGCTACACCTTC. This encodes CASSEAIGQAIYGYTF.

V is TRBV7-2 and J is TRBJ2-7, with 7 bases identical to TRBD1. This CDR3 comprises 16 residues. Germline-derived CDR1 and CDR2 are SGHTA and FQGNSA. V dropped 1 base and J dropped 4; count of bases not matched to a gene: 10. This CDR3 is CASSLDVGQNRYEQYF. Here the CDR3 DNA reads TGTGCCAGCAGCTTAGATGTGGGACAGAATCGTTACGAGCAGTACTTC.

This clonotype turned up a few times. The chain couples TRBV4-1 to TRBJ1-5; D is undetermined. From germline, CDR1 is MGHRA and CDR2 YSYEKL. This CDR3 is 13 amino acids long. V was cut by 0 bases and J by 4 bases, with 4 bases left in between. In DNA, the CDR3 is TGCGCCAGCAGCCAAGATGATAATCAGCCCCAGCATTTT. This translates into CASSQDDNQPQHF.

In its sample, this clonotype was seen a few times. The rearrangement uses TRBV9 and TRBJ1-1; maybe TRBD1 (5 bases). This CDR3 has 17 amino acids. CDR1 is SGDLS and CDR2 is YYNGEE in the germline V gene. Trimming stripped 4 bases from V and 1 base from J, with 20 bases between. CDR3 in DNA: TGTGCCAGCAGCCCAAGAGCTTCGGGGACGAGGAACACTGAAGCTTTCTTT. Translation gives CASSPRASGTRNTEAFF.

This clonotype has a handful of counts. The V and J genes are TRBV5-1 and TRBJ2-7; unclear D gene. The germline V gene has CDR1 SGHRS and CDR2 YFSETQ. The CDR3 extends over 14 amino acids. The V gene lost 0 bases and the J gene lost 0 bases, with 7 bases spanning the gap. Here the CDR3 reads CASSLGDYSYEQYF. In DNA form, the CDR3 reads TGCGCCAGCAGCTTGGGGGATTACTCCTACGAGCAGTACTTC.

The rearrangement links TRBV4-3 to TRBJ2-3; 7 bases match TRBD2. Germline-derived CDR1 and CDR2 are LGHNA and YSLEER. The CDR3 is 17 amino acids. V lost 0 bases to trimming and J lost 2 bases; unmatched junction nucleotides: 8. For the CDR3, the DNA is TGCGCCAGCAGCCAAGATTGGGCTAGCGGAAACACAGATACGCAGTATTTT. Its translation is CASSQDWASGNTDTQYF.

The sample holds many counts of this clonotype. The rearrangement links TRBV12-5 to TRBJ1-1; no firm D call. Per the germline V gene, CDR1 is LGHNT and CDR2 is FRNRAP. The CDR3 covers 13 residues. V was shortened by 1 base and J by 4 bases, with 7 bases between the two germline ends. The CDR3 DNA reads as TGTGCTAGTGGTTTGGAGGTCGGCACTGAAGCTTTCTTT. Translating it yields CASGLEVGTEAFF. Full variable domain (rest looked up from reference TRBV12-5 and TRBJ1-1): DARVTQTPRHKVTEMGQEVTMRCQPILGHNTVFWYRQTMMQGLELLAYFRNRAPLDDSGMPKDRFSAEMPDATLATLKIQPSEPRDSAVYFCASGLEVGTEAFFGQGTRLTVV.

This clonotype was found a few times. The chain couples TRBV5-1 to TRBJ2-4; TRBD1 might be the D (6 bases). Germline V gene sequence: CDR1 SGHRS, CDR2 YFSETQ. The ends were cut back, 4 bases at V and 8 bases at J, with 16 bases in the middle. CDR3 length: 14 amino acids. The CDR3 DNA reads as TGCGCCAGCAGCCCCCCCGCAGGGGATGACATTCAGTACTTC. It yields the protein CASSPPAGDDIQYF.

The rearrangement uses TRBV20-1 and TRBJ2-7; 8 bases agree with TRBD1. The V and J ends lost 3 bases and 4 bases, in that order; junction bases with no gene match: 5. From germline, CDR1 is DFQATT and CDR2 SNEGSKA (reference sequence). The CDR3 extends over 13 amino acids. The CDR3 region is CSARPQGGYEQYF. As DNA, the CDR3 is TGCAGTGCTAGGCCACAGGGGGGATACGAGCAGTACTTC.

The rearrangement joins TRBV27 to TRBJ2-1; perhaps TRBD2 as D (6 bases). The length of the CDR3 is 15 residues. V gave up 3 bases and J gave up 3 bases, with 12 bases separating them. Germline loops: CDR1 MNHEY, CDR2 SMNVEV (reference sequence). The chain's CDR3 is CASSLSSGFYNEQFF. In DNA, the CDR3 is TGTGCCAGCAGTTTGTCCAGCGGGTTCTACAATGAGCAGTTCTTC.

This clonotype has only a few counts. The chain recombines TRBV4-1 with TRBJ2-1; perhaps TRBD2 as D (6 bases). The CDR3 loop spans 15 amino acids. CDR1 is MGHRA, CDR2 YSYEKL, per germline. Trimming stripped 1 base from V and 8 bases from J, with 15 bases between. CDR3 amino acids: CASSQGGGTVDEQFF. The CDR3 bases are TGCGCCAGCAGCCAAGGGGGCGGGACGGTGGATGAGCAGTTCTTC.